This TCR beta chain was sequenced in a study of blood T cell repertoires in COVID-19. Across the study: Sites across the United States, Italy and Spain contributed samples from acute and convalescent COVID-19.

As originally analysed: Amplification from reference gene primers served as the basis for estimated nucleated cell counts. Sequencing used immunoSEQ multiplex PCR; TCRdb keeps in-frame clones, though not all of them. For V, J and clone size, that table is used; D and trimming come from the DNA. The data show 50,000 to 60,000 clones, approximately 88% seen once. Germline CDR1 MGHDK, CDR2 SYGVNS. The ends were cut back, 3 bases at V and 8 bases at J, with 10 bases in the middle. This CDR3 is built from 13 residues. Sequencing was done on a sample of peripheral blood. J is TRBJ2-2 and V is TRBV25-1; TRBD2 is a possible D gene (6 bases). The clonotype originates from a man aged 35-49 years with COVID-19, enrolled during active disease. This CDR3 is CASSDPGVGELFF. The CDR3 bases are TGTGCCAGCAGTGATCCGGGAGTTGGGGAGCTGTTTTTT.